The next 17 T cell receptor beta chains were all read from a single sample in a study of T-cell reconstitution after alpha-beta-depleted transplantation in children. A TCRbeta library incorporating unique molecular identifiers was prepared. Each CDR3 protein is one row after TCRdb ran MiXCR on the PCR reads. The table records around 700,000 distinct CDR3 sequences, around 13% of them present only once. The sequencing used PBMCs, collected before TCRalphabeta/CD19-depleted stem cell transplant. The receptors stem from a girl aged 2 to 10 with congenital amegakaryocytic thrombocytopenia, due to receive a stem cell transplant.

V gene TRBV4-1 combines with J gene TRBJ2-3; 7 bases map to TRBD2. The CDR3 runs 16 residues. Germline values: CDR1 MGHRA, CDR2 YSYEKL. After removal of 2 bases from V and 0 bases from J, the junction contained 5 bases not matched to a gene. CDR3 in DNA: TGCGCCAGCAGCCAACCGGGACTACCGAGCACAGATACGCAGTATTTT. As protein: CASSQPGLPSTDTQYF.

The chain recombines TRBV6-1 with TRBJ2-3, with 8 bases fitting TRBD2. The CDR3 extends over 17 amino acids. The germline gives CDR1 MNHNS, CDR2 SASEGT. J lost 1 base, V lost 6 bases, and 12 bases had no gene match. CDR3 nucleotides: TGTGCCAGCAGCTGGGGGCGGGAGGTGTCGGGCACAGATACGCAGTATTTT. Encoded protein: CASSWGREVSGTDTQYF.

This clonotype showed up just a few times. The gene calls are TRBV7-9 and TRBJ2-1, with 8 bases aligning to TRBD2. The CDR3 totals 15 residues. V shed 3 bases and J 12 bases; nucleotides not matched to a gene: 13. The germline V gene has CDR1 SEHNR and CDR2 FQNEAQ (reference sequence). The CDR3: CASSLDVLAEGGQFF. CDR3 nucleotides: TGTGCCAGCAGCTTGGATGTACTAGCGGAGGGGGGGCAGTTCTTC.

At least ten counts were recorded for this clonotype. V usage is TRBV20-1 and J usage is TRBJ2-5; weak D call: TRBD1 (5 bases). The V gene lost 1 base and the J gene lost 3 bases, with 12 bases spanning the gap. Germline V gene lookup returns CDR1 DFQATT and CDR2 SNEGSKA (reference sequence). The CDR3 is 14 residues long. The CDR3, as DNA: TGCAGTGCTAGAGTTGTAGGACAAAAAGAGACCCAGTACTTC. Encoded protein: CSARVVGQKETQYF.

This clonotype has at least ten counts. The rearrangement uses TRBV5-1 and TRBJ2-2; D is perhaps TRBD2 (6 bases). This CDR3 contains 13 residues. Germline V gene sequence: CDR1 SGHRS, CDR2 YFSETQ. The V end lost 2 bases, the J end lost 7 bases, and 9 bases lay between the germline ends. This CDR3 is CASSFSGVGELFF. CDR3 in DNA: TGCGCCAGCAGCTTTTCGGGGGTCGGGGAGCTGTTTTTT. Full variable domain (remainder filled in from reference TRBV5-1 and TRBJ2-2): KAGVTQTPRYLIKTRGQQVTLSCSPISGHRSVSWYQQTPGQGLQFLFEYFSETQRNKGNFPGRFSGRQFSNSRSEMNVSTLELGDSALYLCASSFSGVGELFFGEGSRLTVL.

The chain employs TRBV24-1 and TRBJ2-1; 8 bases line up with TRBD2. Germline V gene sequence: CDR1 KGHDR, CDR2 SFDVKD. The CDR3 covers 14 residues. V lost 2 bases, J lost 8 bases, and 4 bases stayed unmatched. CDR3 sequence: CATSDSGGIDEQFF. The CDR3 DNA follows: TGTGCCACCAGTGATTCGGGAGGGATTGATGAGCAGTTCTTC.

This clonotype was found once. J is TRBJ2-7 and V is TRBV12-3 or TRBV12-4; TRBD2 might be the D (5 bases). V was cut by 6 bases and J by 0 bases, with 15 bases left in between. The CDR3 runs to 15 residues. CDR3 DNA: TGTGCCAGCAGCCGCTACGGAGGCGGCTCCTACGAGCAGTACTTC. Its translation is CASSRYGGGSYEQYF.

The chain joins TRBV14 to TRBJ1-4, with 7 bases lining up with TRBD1. J was trimmed by 7 bases and V by 2 bases; bases with no gene match: 13. Germline V gives CDR1 SGHDN, CDR2 FVKESK. This CDR3 has 17 residues. CDR3 residues: CASSQLQGGGGTEKLFF. As DNA, the CDR3 is TGTGCCAGCAGCCAATTACAAGGAGGGGGCGGCACTGAAAAACTGTTTTTT.

This clonotype was recorded at least ten times. The chain combines TRBV4-2 with TRBJ2-5; D unresolved. Germline-derived CDR1 and CDR2 are LGHNA and YNFKEQ. V was clipped by 2 bases and J by 2 bases, with 3 bases between them. The CDR3 contains 12 residues. The CDR3 sequence is CASSQKQETQYF. CDR3 DNA: TGTGCCAGCAGCCAAAAACAAGAGACCCAGTACTTC.

This clonotype was seen ten or more times. This rearrangement joins TRBV20-1 to TRBJ2-7; weak D call: TRBD2 (5 bases). V lost 4 bases and J 0 bases, leaving 7 bases between the germline ends. This CDR3 has 12 amino acids. CDR1 is DFQATT and CDR2 is SNEGSKA in the germline V gene (reference sequence). In DNA, the CDR3 is TGCAGTGCTACCGGGAACTCCTACGAGCAGTACTTC. It encodes CSATGNSYEQYF.

This chain links TRBV29-1 with TRBJ2-7; TRBD2 agrees at 7 bases. This CDR3 region has 13 residues. CDR1 is SQVTM and CDR2 is ANQGSEA in the germline V gene. V trimming: 5 bases; J trimming: 2 bases; junction bases outside the gene matches: 6. The CDR3 reads CSVSGTPAYEQYF. In nucleotides, the CDR3 is TGCAGCGTTAGCGGGACCCCAGCCTACGAGCAGTACTTC.

The chain couples TRBV29-1 to TRBJ2-5; tentatively, D is TRBD2 (5 bases). V lost 4 bases and J lost 4, with 13 bases in between. Looked up from germline, CDR1 is SQVTM and CDR2 is ANQGSEA. The length of the CDR3 is 13 residues. In DNA, the CDR3 is TGCAGCGTTGTGGTGGGAGCAGGAGAGACCCAGTACTTC. It codes for CSVVVGAGETQYF.

This clonotype was seen at least ten times. The chain couples TRBV12-3 or TRBV12-4 to TRBJ2-1; 14 bases fit TRBD2. The CDR3 loop spans 19 amino acids. Trimming cost V 1 base and J 7 bases; bases outside gene matches: 12. The CDR3 reads CASSLGLAGGPVRLNEQFF. The CDR3 nucleotides are TGTGCCAGCAGTTTAGGACTAGCGGGAGGGCCGGTACGACTTAATGAGCAGTTCTTC.

This clonotype was observed a handful of times. V gene TRBV7-6 combines with J gene TRBJ1-6, with a tentative D call TRBD1 (6 bases). Trimming removed 5 bases at V and 10 bases at J, with 33 bases between. Germline-derived CDR1 and CDR2 are SGHVS and FNYEAQ. CDR3 length: 20 residues. In DNA, the CDR3 is TGTGCCAGCAGCCGCAACAGAATCCCGTTAGCCGAGGGGACAAAATCACCCCTCCACTTT. Translation: CASSRNRIPLAEGTKSPLHF.

This clonotype was seen repeatedly, ten times or more. The chain employs TRBV5-1 and TRBJ2-7; 8 nucleotides line up with TRBD2. With V trimmed by 6 bases and J by 1 base, 6 bases remained unmatched. From germline, CDR1 is SGHRS and CDR2 YFSETQ. CDR3 length: 14 amino acids. CDR3 protein: CASKTSGLSYEQYF. The CDR3 DNA reads TGCGCCAGCAAAACTAGCGGCTTATCCTACGAGCAGTACTTC.

This clonotype came up many times. V is TRBV29-1 and J is TRBJ2-5; D is undetermined. Looked up from germline, CDR1 is SQVTM and CDR2 is ANQGSEA. CDR3 length: 13 amino acids. Trimming took off 2 bases at V and 5 bases at J, with 12 bases between the two ends. CDR3 DNA: TGCAGCGTTGAAAAAGGGTTTGTGGAGACCCAGTACTTC. This gives the protein CSVEKGFVETQYF.

Note on this clonotype: A read error may account for a junction end that differs from germline. V usage is TRBV10-3 and J usage is TRBJ2-1; D gene uncertain. Per germline, CDR1 ENHRY and CDR2 SYGVKD. The CDR3 loop spans 14 amino acids. For the CDR3, the DNA is TGTGCCATCAGTGAGTCGGCCACGCCGGATGAGCATTTCTTC. Its protein product is CAISESATPDEHFF.